Listed below are T cell receptor beta chains from one sample, sequenced in a study of CD8 T cells in Susac syndrome. TCRdb analysed the immunoSEQ multiplex PCR reads with MiXCR anew, one entry per CDR3 protein. The sample records approximately 150,000 distinct CDR3 sequences, 80% to 95% being singletons. Sequenced input: CD4+ T cells from PBMCs. The origin of the receptors is a human donor with multiple sclerosis. Both conserved end residues are part of each CDR3. Fields, in order: V gene, CDR3 length, D gene, J gene, clone size, CDR3 protein, CDR3 DNA. D genes are given only for firm matches. Size is stated for part of the rows, as once, few or many counts, or as a class when the clone is expanded.

v_call: TRBV20-1
cdr3_length: 14
d_call: TRBD1
j_call: TRBJ1-2
clone_size: .
cdr3_aa: CSARTSGQDYGYTF
cdr3_nt: TGCAGTGCTAGGACGTCGGGACAGGACTATGGCTACACCTTC

v_call: TRBV30
cdr3_length: 14
d_call: .
j_call: TRBJ2-3
clone_size: .
cdr3_aa: CAWSVGGGGDTQYF
cdr3_nt: TGTGCCTGGAGTGTAGGAGGGGGTGGAGATACGCAGTATTTT

v_call: TRBV4-1
cdr3_length: 15
d_call: .
j_call: TRBJ2-7
clone_size: .
cdr3_aa: CASSSPGASGYEQYF
cdr3_nt: TGCGCCAGCAGCTCGCCGGGGGCTAGCGGTTACGAGCAGTACTTC

v_call: TRBV11-1
cdr3_length: 15
d_call: TRBD2
j_call: TRBJ2-1
clone_size: .
cdr3_aa: CASSSRDYSYNEQFF
cdr3_nt: TGTGCCAGCAGCTCCCGGGACTACTCCTACAATGAGCAGTTCTTC

v_call: TRBV30
cdr3_length: 14
d_call: .
j_call: TRBJ1-2
clone_size: .
cdr3_aa: CACHGPISNYGYTF
cdr3_nt: TGTGCCTGCCATGGTCCGATTTCAAACTATGGCTACACCTTC

v_call: TRBV27
cdr3_length: 16
d_call: .
j_call: TRBJ1-2
clone_size: .
cdr3_aa: CASSPSLGGSNYGYTF
cdr3_nt: TGTGCCAGCAGTCCCTCTTTGGGGGGAAGTAACTATGGCTACACCTTC

v_call: TRBV28
cdr3_length: 14
d_call: TRBD1
j_call: TRBJ2-7
clone_size: .
cdr3_aa: CATIQGSTSYEQYF
cdr3_nt: TGTGCCACCATACAGGGGAGTACATCCTACGAGCAGTACTTC

v_call: TRBV30
cdr3_length: 13
d_call: TRBD1
j_call: TRBJ2-7
clone_size: .
cdr3_aa: CAWAGTGFYEQYF
cdr3_nt: TGTGCCTGGGCCGGGACAGGGTTCTACGAGCAGTACTTC

v_call: TRBV5-1
cdr3_length: 15
d_call: .
j_call: TRBJ1-5
clone_size: few
cdr3_aa: CASSLAPGAERPQHF
cdr3_nt: TGCGCCAGCAGCTTGGCCCCTGGGGCGGAGAGGCCCCAGCATTTT

v_call: TRBV19
cdr3_length: 15
d_call: .
j_call: TRBJ2-2
clone_size: .
cdr3_aa: CASSLPGADTGELFF
cdr3_nt: TGTGCCAGTAGTCTCCCGGGAGCCGATACCGGGGAGCTGTTTTTT

v_call: TRBV7-3
cdr3_length: 13
d_call: TRBD1
j_call: TRBJ1-2
clone_size: once
cdr3_aa: CASSGGTGHGYTF
cdr3_nt: TGTGCCAGCAGCGGTGGGACAGGGCATGGCTACACCTTC

v_call: TRBV20-1
cdr3_length: 16
d_call: TRBD1
j_call: TRBJ2-2
clone_size: .
cdr3_aa: CSATRTGNTPTGELFF
cdr3_nt: TGCAGTGCTACACGGACAGGCAATACACCAACCGGGGAGCTGTTTTTT

v_call: TRBV28
cdr3_length: 12
d_call: .
j_call: TRBJ1-5
clone_size: once
cdr3_aa: CASRAGRQPQHF
cdr3_nt: TGTGCCAGCAGGGCGGGGCGGCAGCCCCAGCATTTT

v_call: TRBV7-9
cdr3_length: 14
d_call: TRBD1
j_call: TRBJ1-1
clone_size: .
cdr3_aa: CASSPRTGDTEAFF
cdr3_nt: TGTGCCAGCAGCCCTCGGACAGGGGACACTGAAGCTTTCTTT

v_call: TRBV28
cdr3_length: 13
d_call: .
j_call: TRBJ2-7
clone_size: once
cdr3_aa: CASSAGLNYEQYF
cdr3_nt: TGTGCCAGCAGTGCAGGGCTTAACTACGAGCAGTACTTC

v_call: TRBV10-3
cdr3_length: 19
d_call: TRBD2
j_call: TRBJ2-1
clone_size: .
cdr3_aa: CAIRLSDGFSGSSYNEQFF
cdr3_nt: TGTGCCATCAGACTTTCGGACGGGTTTAGCGGGAGCTCCTACAATGAGCAGTTCTTC

v_call: TRBV5-1
cdr3_length: 14
d_call: TRBD1
j_call: TRBJ1-2
clone_size: .
cdr3_aa: CASSPDRGNYGYTF
cdr3_nt: TGCGCCAGCAGCCCGGACAGGGGGAACTATGGCTACACCTTC

v_call: TRBV13
cdr3_length: 15
d_call: .
j_call: TRBJ1-1
clone_size: .
cdr3_aa: CASSLDLHPNTEAFF
cdr3_nt: TGTGCCAGCAGCTTAGATCTACACCCGAACACTGAAGCTTTCTTT

v_call: TRBV29-1
cdr3_length: 13
d_call: TRBD1
j_call: TRBJ1-2
clone_size: .
cdr3_aa: CSVEGQGNYGYTF
cdr3_nt: TGCAGCGTTGAAGGACAGGGGAACTATGGCTACACCTTC

v_call: TRBV19
cdr3_length: 10
d_call: .
j_call: TRBJ2-4
clone_size: .
cdr3_aa: CASTGVVRYF
cdr3_nt: TGTGCCAGTACAGGAGTTGTGCGGTACTTC

v_call: TRBV24-1
cdr3_length: 16
d_call: TRBD2
j_call: TRBJ2-3
clone_size: .
cdr3_aa: CATSDLGGGNTDTQYF
cdr3_nt: TGTGCCACCAGTGATTTAGGCGGGGGGAACACAGATACGCAGTATTTT

v_call: TRBV27
cdr3_length: 13
d_call: TRBD1
j_call: TRBJ1-2
clone_size: once
cdr3_aa: CASKGEDRDIYTF
cdr3_nt: TGTGCCAGCAAAGGAGAGGACAGGGATATCTACACCTTC

v_call: TRBV28
cdr3_length: 14
d_call: TRBD1
j_call: TRBJ2-3
clone_size: .
cdr3_aa: CASSLSQGLDTQYF
cdr3_nt: TGTGCCAGCAGTTTGTCACAGGGGTTGGATACGCAGTATTTT

v_call: TRBV20-1
cdr3_length: 12
d_call: .
j_call: TRBJ2-1
clone_size: .
cdr3_aa: CSARQGGDEQFF
cdr3_nt: TGCAGTGCTAGACAGGGGGGGGATGAGCAGTTCTTC

v_call: TRBV5-4
cdr3_length: 12
d_call: .
j_call: TRBJ1-2
clone_size: .
cdr3_aa: CASSLWGGGYTF
cdr3_nt: TGTGCCAGCAGCTTGTGGGGCGGGGGCTACACCTTC

v_call: TRBV6-1
cdr3_length: 17
d_call: TRBD1
j_call: TRBJ1-4
clone_size: .
cdr3_aa: CASRSGQGVLPNEKLFF
cdr3_nt: TGTGCCAGCAGAAGTGGACAGGGCGTGCTCCCTAATGAAAAACTGTTTTTT

v_call: TRBV29-1
cdr3_length: 15
d_call: TRBD1
j_call: TRBJ2-1
clone_size: .
cdr3_aa: CSAGQGTSSYNEQFF
cdr3_nt: TGCAGCGCCGGACAGGGGACAAGCTCCTACAATGAGCAGTTCTTC

v_call: TRBV6-2/TRBV6-3
cdr3_length: 19
d_call: TRBD2
j_call: TRBJ2-6
clone_size: .
cdr3_aa: CASTHAQAGGVSGANVLTF
cdr3_nt: TGTGCCAGCACGCACGCTCAAGCGGGAGGGGTCTCTGGGGCCAACGTCCTGACTTTC

v_call: TRBV20-1
cdr3_length: 10
d_call: .
j_call: TRBJ1-1
clone_size: .
cdr3_aa: CIARNTEAFF
cdr3_nt: TGCATTGCAAGGAACACTGAAGCTTTCTTT

v_call: TRBV20-1
cdr3_length: 13
d_call: .
j_call: TRBJ2-5
clone_size: .
cdr3_aa: CSAHDSAGETQYF
cdr3_nt: TGCAGTGCCCACGACAGCGCAGGAGAGACCCAGTACTTC

v_call: TRBV30
cdr3_length: 15
d_call: .
j_call: TRBJ1-5
clone_size: .
cdr3_aa: CAWSRQGLDNQPQHF
cdr3_nt: TGTGCCTGGAGCCGACAAGGACTCGACAATCAGCCCCAGCATTTT

v_call: TRBV3-1
cdr3_length: 14
d_call: .
j_call: TRBJ2-1
clone_size: .
cdr3_aa: CASSQAGLYNEQFF
cdr3_nt: TGTGCCAGCAGCCAAGCGGGGCTTTACAATGAGCAGTTCTTC

v_call: TRBV2
cdr3_length: 14
d_call: .
j_call: TRBJ2-1
clone_size: once
cdr3_aa: CATQGGLMYNEQFF
cdr3_nt: TGTGCCACCCAGGGGGGCCTTATGTACAATGAGCAGTTCTTC

v_call: TRBV28
cdr3_length: 15
d_call: .
j_call: TRBJ2-1
clone_size: .
cdr3_aa: CASSLLGGYYNEQFF
cdr3_nt: TGTGCCAGCAGTTTACTAGGCGGGTACTACAATGAGCAGTTCTTC

v_call: TRBV4-3
cdr3_length: 15
d_call: TRBD1
j_call: TRBJ1-1
clone_size: .
cdr3_aa: CASSQDRTGRTEAFF
cdr3_nt: TGCGCCAGCAGCCAAGATCGGACAGGGAGGACTGAAGCTTTCTTT

v_call: TRBV11-2
cdr3_length: 18
d_call: TRBD1
j_call: TRBJ2-7
clone_size: .
cdr3_aa: CASSSGRSWDSRTYEQYF
cdr3_nt: TGTGCCAGCAGCTCTGGCCGGAGTTGGGACAGCCGGACCTACGAGCAGTACTTC